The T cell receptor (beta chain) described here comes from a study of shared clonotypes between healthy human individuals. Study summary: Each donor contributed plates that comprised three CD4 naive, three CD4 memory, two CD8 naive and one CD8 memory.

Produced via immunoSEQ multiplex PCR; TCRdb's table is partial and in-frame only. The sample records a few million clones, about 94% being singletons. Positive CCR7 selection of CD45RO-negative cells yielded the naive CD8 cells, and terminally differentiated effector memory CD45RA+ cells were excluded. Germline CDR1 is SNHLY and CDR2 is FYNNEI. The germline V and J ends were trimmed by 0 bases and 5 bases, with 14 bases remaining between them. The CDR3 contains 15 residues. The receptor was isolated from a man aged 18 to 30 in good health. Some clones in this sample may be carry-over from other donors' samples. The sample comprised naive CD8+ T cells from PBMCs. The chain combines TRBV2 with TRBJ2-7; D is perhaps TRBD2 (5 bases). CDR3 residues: CASSEADEGRNEQYF. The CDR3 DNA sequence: TGTGCCAGCAGTGAAGCAGACGAGGGTAGGAACGAGCAGTACTTC.